This T cell receptor beta chain is from a study of cytomegalovirus exposure and HLA in healthy donors. Study observations and caveats: A later analysis found first-cohort TCR clusters tended to co-occur in the 120 or so validation repertoires. Through in vitro validation, three CMV-associated chains were shown to be specific for CMV antigens. The classifier reportedly diagnosed cytomegalovirus status with high sensitivity and specificity. There were 164 TCR beta chains listed as cytomegalovirus-associated.

The CDR3 totals 16 residues. J gave up 5 bases and V 4 bases, and 7 bases lay outside the gene matches. CDR1 SGHRS and CDR2 YFSETQ come from the germline V gene. TCRdb's copy holds only in-frame clones and misses some; the assay was immunoSEQ multiplex PCR. The sample has 70,000 to 80,000 clones, around 94% seen once. On this clone: The target antigen is unknown.

The TCR comes from a woman aged 18-29 years in good health and CMV-seropositive. The V gene is TRBV5-1, the J gene TRBJ2-3, with TRBD2 matching over 13 bases. Specimen: PBMCs. The CDR3 bases are TGCGCCAGCAGCGGACTAGCGGGGGCCGGGGGAGATACGCAGTATTTT. The encoded protein is CASSGLAGAGGDTQYF. Variable domain in full (rest from reference TRBV5-1 and TRBJ2-3): KAGVTQTPRYLIKTRGQQVTLSCSPISGHRSVSWYQQTPGQGLQFLFEYFSETQRNKGNFPGRFSGRQFSNSRSEMNVSTLELGDSALYLCASSGLAGAGGDTQYFGPGTRLTVL.